This is a list of T cell receptor beta chains from one sample in a study of spatial heterogeneity in lung cancer. One entry per CDR3 protein results from TCRdb running MiXCR on the 5' RACE reads. The sample lists over 90,000 distinct CDR3 sequences, approximately 8.6% occurring once. The sample here was PBMCs, taken at surgery. The source is a male donor with early-stage non-small cell lung cancer. The CDR3 runs from the conserved cysteine through the conserved F or W. Each record gives: clone size, V gene, J gene, D gene, CDR3 DNA, CDR3 protein. A D gene is named only where the DNA matches it firmly. Clone size is not always given. Where it is, it says once, few, many or a class for expanded clones.

size: many; V: TRBV5-1; J: TRBJ2-5; D: .; DNA: TGCGCCAGCTGCCCAGGAATAGGGGAGACCCAGTACTTC; CDR3: CASCPGIGETQYF
size: many; V: TRBV5-1; J: TRBJ1-2; D: .; DNA: TGCGCCAGCAGCCGAACAGGGTCGGATGGCTACACCTTC; CDR3: CASSRTGSDGYTF
size: many; V: TRBV12-3/TRBV12-4; J: TRBJ1-1; D: .; DNA: TGTGCCAGCAGAAGGTCCACCCAGGAAGCTTTCTTT; CDR3: CASRRSTQEAFF
size: many; V: TRBV7-8; J: TRBJ2-3; D: TRBD1; DNA: TGTGCCAGCAGCTTACCAGGGACAGGGCGCACAGATACGCAGTATTTT; CDR3: CASSLPGTGRTDTQYF
size: .; V: TRBV7-2; J: TRBJ2-3; D: TRBD2; DNA: TGTGCCAGCAGCTCGACTAGCGGGGGAGTAACAGATACGCAGTATTTT; CDR3: CASSSTSGGVTDTQYF
size: .; V: TRBV5-6; J: TRBJ2-1; D: TRBD1; DNA: TGTGCCAGCAGCTTGAAGGGACAGGGGATTTATGAGCAGTTCTTC; CDR3: CASSLKGQGIYEQFF
size: many; V: TRBV5-1; J: TRBJ2-7; D: .; DNA: TGCGCCAGCAGCCCGGGACACTACGAGCAGTACTTC; CDR3: CASSPGHYEQYF
size: many; V: TRBV7-9; J: TRBJ2-2; D: TRBD1; DNA: TGTGCCAGCAGCCCTAGACAGGGGGCCGGGGAGCTGTTTTTT; CDR3: CASSPRQGAGELFF
size: many; V: TRBV20-1; J: TRBJ1-1; D: TRBD1; DNA: TGCAGTGCTAGACCCGGGACAGCGAACACTGAAGCTTTCTTT; CDR3: CSARPGTANTEAFF
size: few; V: TRBV10-3; J: TRBJ2-7; D: .; DNA: TGTGCCACCTCGAATACCGGGACGGAATCCTACGAGCAGTACTTC; CDR3: CATSNTGTESYEQYF
size: .; V: TRBV20-1; J: TRBJ1-2; D: TRBD1; DNA: TGCAGTGCTACTACAGGGGGCGACGGCTACACCTTC; CDR3: CSATTGGDGYTF
size: .; V: TRBV11-2; J: TRBJ2-3; D: TRBD2; DNA: TGTGCCAGCAGCTTAGGACTAGCGGGAGTAGCAGATACGCAGTATTTT; CDR3: CASSLGLAGVADTQYF
size: few; V: TRBV28; J: TRBJ2-7; D: TRBD1; DNA: TGTGCCAGCAGTTTCGACCGGGACAGGTTTAAGTACTTC; CDR3: CASSFDRDRFKYF
size: many; V: TRBV29-1; J: TRBJ2-1; D: .; DNA: TGCAGCGTTGAAGGCCCCGCGCAGGGCTATCACAATGAGCAGTTCTTC; CDR3: CSVEGPAQGYHNEQFF
size: .; V: TRBV7-2; J: TRBJ1-1; D: .; DNA: TGTGCCAGCAGCTTAGCTACAGGATCTGAAGCTTTCTTT; CDR3: CASSLATGSEAFF
size: many; V: TRBV12-3/TRBV12-4; J: TRBJ2-5; D: .; DNA: TGTGCCAGCAGTCCTCGGGAGACCCAGTACTTC; CDR3: CASSPRETQYF
size: many; V: TRBV3-1; J: TRBJ1-2; D: .; DNA: TGTGCCAGCAGCCAAGTCGGAGCTAACTATGGCTACACCTTC; CDR3: CASSQVGANYGYTF
size: many; V: TRBV10-3; J: TRBJ2-1; D: TRBD1; DNA: TGTGCCATCAGTGACGACAGGGTCTACAATGAGCAGTTCTTC; CDR3: CAISDDRVYNEQFF
size: many; V: TRBV28; J: TRBJ1-5; D: .; DNA: TGTGCCAGCAGCCCGGGGCTGAGCAATCAGCCCCAGCATTTT; CDR3: CASSPGLSNQPQHF
size: .; V: TRBV18; J: TRBJ2-5; D: .; DNA: TGTGCCAGCTCACCACGGTCCAGCGGCGAGACCCAGTACTTC; CDR3: CASSPRSSGETQYF
size: many; V: TRBV5-4; J: TRBJ2-6; D: .; DNA: TGTGCCAGCAGCTTGGGCCGCTCTGGGGCCAACGTCCTGACTTTC; CDR3: CASSLGRSGANVLTF
size: few; V: TRBV20-1; J: TRBJ1-6; D: TRBD1; DNA: TGCAGTGCTAGAGACCCGAGACAGGGTAGCGATTCACCCCTCCACTTT; CDR3: CSARDPRQGSDSPLHF
size: many; V: TRBV6-1; J: TRBJ2-7; D: TRBD2; DNA: TGTGCCAGCAGTCAACCCCGACTAGCGGATTACGAGCAGTACTTC; CDR3: CASSQPRLADYEQYF
size: .; V: TRBV7-2; J: TRBJ2-5; D: TRBD1; DNA: TGTGCCAGCAGCTCGGGACAGGGTTTCGAGACCCAGTACTTC; CDR3: CASSSGQGFETQYF
size: .; V: TRBV4-1; J: TRBJ2-3; D: .; DNA: TGCGCCAGCAGCCATGGAAATACGCAGTATTTT; CDR3: CASSHGNTQYF
size: .; V: TRBV6-2/TRBV6-3; J: TRBJ2-1; D: .; DNA: TGTGCCAGCAGTTATGGGGGCAGACGAAATGAGCAGTTCTTC; CDR3: CASSYGGRRNEQFF
size: many; V: TRBV5-5; J: TRBJ2-5; D: TRBD2; DNA: TGTGCCAGCAGCTTGACTAGCGGGGCCCTCCAAGAGACCCAGTACTTC; CDR3: CASSLTSGALQETQYF
size: few; V: TRBV5-1; J: TRBJ1-3; D: .; DNA: TGCGCCAGCAGCCCGGACGGGGATGGGCCTGGAAACACCATATATTTT; CDR3: CASSPDGDGPGNTIYF
size: few; V: TRBV5-1; J: TRBJ2-7; D: TRBD2; DNA: TGCGCCAGCAGCTTAGCGGGAGTTTACGAGCAGTACTTC; CDR3: CASSLAGVYEQYF
size: few; V: TRBV4-2; J: TRBJ2-7; D: .; DNA: TGTGCCAGCAGCCAGGCCTATCTAGCGCCTCTCGCCTACGAGCAGTACTTC; CDR3: CASSQAYLAPLAYEQYF
size: many; V: TRBV2; J: TRBJ2-5; D: .; DNA: TGTGCCAGCAGTTGGACCGAAGAGACCCAGTACTTC; CDR3: CASSWTEETQYF
size: many; V: TRBV3-1; J: TRBJ2-7; D: .; DNA: TGTGCCAGCAGCCAAGCCCGGGGAGGATACGAGCAGTACTTC; CDR3: CASSQARGGYEQYF
size: once; V: TRBV7-6; J: TRBJ1-4; D: .; DNA: TGTGCCAGCAGCTTATTATCAACTAATGAAAAACTGTTTTTT; CDR3: CASSLLSTNEKLFF
size: many; V: TRBV18; J: TRBJ1-2; D: .; DNA: TGTGCCAGCTCACCAGGTCTCAAAAACTATGGCTACACCTTC; CDR3: CASSPGLKNYGYTF
size: many; V: TRBV5-1; J: TRBJ2-7; D: TRBD1; DNA: TGCGCCAGCAGCCTGCTGGGGACAGGAGATATGGAGCAGTACTTC; CDR3: CASSLLGTGDMEQYF
size: many; V: TRBV20-1; J: TRBJ1-1; D: .; DNA: TGCAGTGCTAGAGACTCCCGAACAGTGAACACTGAAGCTTTCTTT; CDR3: CSARDSRTVNTEAFF
size: few; V: TRBV11-2; J: TRBJ2-5; D: .; DNA: TGTGCCAGCAGCCGATTTGGAGGGGGGTCCCAAGAGACCCAGTACTTC; CDR3: CASSRFGGGSQETQYF
size: many; V: TRBV9; J: TRBJ2-1; D: .; DNA: TGTGCCAGCAGTCCCCGACTTAGATTCAATGAGCAGTTCTTC; CDR3: CASSPRLRFNEQFF
size: many; V: TRBV21-1; J: TRBJ2-6; D: .; DNA: TGTGCCAGCAGCGGGAGACAGGGGGCGATTGCGCCCTACAGCGGGAGGGCCGGGGCCAACGTCCTGACTTTC; CDR3: CASSGRQGAIAPYSGRAGANVLTF
size: .; V: TRBV3-1; J: TRBJ1-1; D: TRBD1; DNA: TGTGCCAGCAGCCAATCAGGGGGCACTGAAGCTTTCTTT; CDR3: CASSQSGGTEAFF
size: many; V: TRBV7-9; J: TRBJ2-1; D: .; DNA: TGTGCCAGCAGCTTGGGGGCGGAAAGCTCCTACAATGAGCAGTTCTTC; CDR3: CASSLGAESSYNEQFF
size: .; V: TRBV7-9; J: TRBJ2-7; D: .; DNA: TGTGCCAGCAGCTTAACCGGGTTCGGCGAGCAGTACTTC; CDR3: CASSLTGFGEQYF
size: .; V: TRBV16; J: TRBJ2-1; D: .; DNA: TGTGCCAGCAGCCAATTGTGGACGGTTGAGCAGTTCTTC; CDR3: CASSQLWTVEQFF
size: few; V: TRBV29-1; J: TRBJ2-3; D: .; DNA: TGCAGCGTTGAAGATAGAGACTACCCAGATACGCAGTATTTT; CDR3: CSVEDRDYPDTQYF
size: many; V: TRBV3-1; J: TRBJ2-1; D: .; DNA: TGTGCCAGCAGTGAGGGGAATGAGCAGTTCTTC; CDR3: CASSEGNEQFF
size: .; V: TRBV7-3; J: TRBJ1-6; D: .; DNA: TGTGCCAGCAGCTCATCCTTCGGTTCACCCCTCCACTTT; CDR3: CASSSSFGSPLHF
size: many; V: TRBV6-2/TRBV6-3; J: TRBJ1-1; D: .; DNA: TGTGCCAGCAGCCCTCGCCGAGGGAAGAACACTGAAGCTTTCTTT; CDR3: CASSPRRGKNTEAFF
size: many; V: TRBV2; J: TRBJ2-7; D: TRBD1; DNA: TGTGCCAGCAGTGAACAGGGGGCATCCTACGAGCAGTACTTC; CDR3: CASSEQGASYEQYF
size: many; V: TRBV4-3; J: TRBJ2-5; D: TRBD2; DNA: TGCGCCAGCAGCCTAGGACTAGCAGGAGAGACCCAGTACTTC; CDR3: CASSLGLAGETQYF
size: many; V: TRBV29-1; J: TRBJ2-3; D: TRBD1; DNA: TGCAGCGCCACACAGGGGAGCGGCAGCACAGATACGCAGTATTTT; CDR3: CSATQGSGSTDTQYF
size: .; V: TRBV30; J: TRBJ1-1; D: .; DNA: TGTGCCTGGAGTGTACGCTGGGGAAAGACTGAAGCTTTCTTT; CDR3: CAWSVRWGKTEAFF
size: .; V: TRBV6-1; J: TRBJ1-5; D: .; DNA: TGTGCCAGCAGTGCCCTAGACGGATACAGTCAGCCCCAGCATTTT; CDR3: CASSALDGYSQPQHF
size: few; V: TRBV30; J: TRBJ1-2; D: .; DNA: TGTGCCTGGTATCCGATGGGACTGAACTATGGCTACACCTTC; CDR3: CAWYPMGLNYGYTF
size: .; V: TRBV7-2; J: TRBJ1-2; D: TRBD1; DNA: TGTGCCAGCAGCGGGGACAGGAACTATGGCTACACCTTC; CDR3: CASSGDRNYGYTF
size: .; V: TRBV2; J: TRBJ2-1; D: .; DNA: TGTGCCAGCAGTACTACGAATGAGCAGTTCTTC; CDR3: CASSTTNEQFF
size: many; V: TRBV7-2; J: TRBJ1-6; D: .; DNA: TGTGCCAGCAGCCTGGGCTTGGGACGTCTCAATTCACCCCTCCACTTT; CDR3: CASSLGLGRLNSPLHF
size: few; V: TRBV20-1; J: TRBJ1-6; D: .; DNA: TGCAGTGCTAGTTCGGATGTTAATTCACCCCTCCACTTT; CDR3: CSASSDVNSPLHF
size: many; V: TRBV2; J: TRBJ2-3; D: .; DNA: TGTGCCAGCAGTTTCGGACGGGCCTCTAGCACAGATACGCAGTATTTT; CDR3: CASSFGRASSTDTQYF
size: few; V: TRBV20-1; J: TRBJ2-3; D: TRBD2; DNA: TGCAGTGCTTCCGGGACTACCAATACGCAGTATTTT; CDR3: CSASGTTNTQYF